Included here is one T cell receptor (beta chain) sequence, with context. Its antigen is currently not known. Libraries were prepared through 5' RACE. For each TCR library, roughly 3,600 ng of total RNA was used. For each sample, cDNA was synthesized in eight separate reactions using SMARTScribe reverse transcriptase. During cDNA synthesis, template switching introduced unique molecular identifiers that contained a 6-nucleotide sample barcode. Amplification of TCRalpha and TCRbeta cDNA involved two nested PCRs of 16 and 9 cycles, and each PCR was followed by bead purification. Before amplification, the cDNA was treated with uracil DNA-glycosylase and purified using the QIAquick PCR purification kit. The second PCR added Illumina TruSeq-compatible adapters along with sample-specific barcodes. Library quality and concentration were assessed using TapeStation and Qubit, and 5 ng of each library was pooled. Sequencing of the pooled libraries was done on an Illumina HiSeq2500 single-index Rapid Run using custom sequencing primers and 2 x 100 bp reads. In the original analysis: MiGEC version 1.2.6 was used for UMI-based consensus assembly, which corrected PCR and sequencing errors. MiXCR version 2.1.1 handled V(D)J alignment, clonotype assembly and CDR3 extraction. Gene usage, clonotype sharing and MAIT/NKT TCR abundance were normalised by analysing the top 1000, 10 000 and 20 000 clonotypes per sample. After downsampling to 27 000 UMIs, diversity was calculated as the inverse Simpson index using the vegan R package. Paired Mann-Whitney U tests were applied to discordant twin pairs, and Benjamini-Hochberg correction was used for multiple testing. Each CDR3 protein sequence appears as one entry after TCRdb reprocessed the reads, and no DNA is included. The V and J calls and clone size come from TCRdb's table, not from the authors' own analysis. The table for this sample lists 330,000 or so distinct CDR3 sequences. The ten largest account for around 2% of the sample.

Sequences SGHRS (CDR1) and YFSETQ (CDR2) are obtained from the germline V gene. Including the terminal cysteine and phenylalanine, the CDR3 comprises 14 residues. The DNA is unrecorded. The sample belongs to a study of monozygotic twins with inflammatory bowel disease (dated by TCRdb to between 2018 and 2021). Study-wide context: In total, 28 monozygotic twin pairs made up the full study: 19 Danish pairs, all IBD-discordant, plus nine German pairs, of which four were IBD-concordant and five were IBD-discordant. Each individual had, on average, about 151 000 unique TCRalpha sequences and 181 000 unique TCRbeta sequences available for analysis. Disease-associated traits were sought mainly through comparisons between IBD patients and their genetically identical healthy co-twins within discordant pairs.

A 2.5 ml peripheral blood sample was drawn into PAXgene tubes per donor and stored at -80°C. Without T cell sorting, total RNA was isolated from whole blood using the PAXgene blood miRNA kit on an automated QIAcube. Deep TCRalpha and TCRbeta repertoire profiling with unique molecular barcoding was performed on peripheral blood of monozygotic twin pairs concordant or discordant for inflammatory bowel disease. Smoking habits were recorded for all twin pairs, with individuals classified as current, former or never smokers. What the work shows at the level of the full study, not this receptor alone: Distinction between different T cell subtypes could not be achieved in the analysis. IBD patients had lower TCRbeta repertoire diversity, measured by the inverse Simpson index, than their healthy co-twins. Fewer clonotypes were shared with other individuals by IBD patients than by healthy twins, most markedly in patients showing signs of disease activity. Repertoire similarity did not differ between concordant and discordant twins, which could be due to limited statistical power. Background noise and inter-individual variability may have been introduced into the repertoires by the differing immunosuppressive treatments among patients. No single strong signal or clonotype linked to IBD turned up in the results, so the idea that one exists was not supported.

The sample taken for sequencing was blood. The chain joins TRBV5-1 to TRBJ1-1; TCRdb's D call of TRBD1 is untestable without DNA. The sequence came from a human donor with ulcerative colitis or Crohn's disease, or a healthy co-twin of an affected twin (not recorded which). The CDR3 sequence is CASSFSGMNTEAFF.